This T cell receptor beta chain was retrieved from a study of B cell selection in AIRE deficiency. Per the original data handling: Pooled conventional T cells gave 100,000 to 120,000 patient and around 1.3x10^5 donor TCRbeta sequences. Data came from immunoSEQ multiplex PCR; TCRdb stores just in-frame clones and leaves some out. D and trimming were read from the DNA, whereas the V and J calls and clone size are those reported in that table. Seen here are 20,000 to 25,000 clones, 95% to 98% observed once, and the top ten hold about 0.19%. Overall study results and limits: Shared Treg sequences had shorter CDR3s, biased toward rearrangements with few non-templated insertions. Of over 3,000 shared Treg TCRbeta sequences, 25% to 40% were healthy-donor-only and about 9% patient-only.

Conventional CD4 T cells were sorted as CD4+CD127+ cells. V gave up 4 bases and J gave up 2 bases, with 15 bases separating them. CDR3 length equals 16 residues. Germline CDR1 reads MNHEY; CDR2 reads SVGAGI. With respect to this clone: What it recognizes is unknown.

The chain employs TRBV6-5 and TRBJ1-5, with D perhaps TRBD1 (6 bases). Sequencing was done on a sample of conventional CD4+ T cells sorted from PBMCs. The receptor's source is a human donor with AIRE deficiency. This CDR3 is CASSSLTGSGNQPQHF. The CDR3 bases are TGTGCCAGCAGTTCCCTAACAGGGTCTGGCAATCAGCCCCAGCATTTT.